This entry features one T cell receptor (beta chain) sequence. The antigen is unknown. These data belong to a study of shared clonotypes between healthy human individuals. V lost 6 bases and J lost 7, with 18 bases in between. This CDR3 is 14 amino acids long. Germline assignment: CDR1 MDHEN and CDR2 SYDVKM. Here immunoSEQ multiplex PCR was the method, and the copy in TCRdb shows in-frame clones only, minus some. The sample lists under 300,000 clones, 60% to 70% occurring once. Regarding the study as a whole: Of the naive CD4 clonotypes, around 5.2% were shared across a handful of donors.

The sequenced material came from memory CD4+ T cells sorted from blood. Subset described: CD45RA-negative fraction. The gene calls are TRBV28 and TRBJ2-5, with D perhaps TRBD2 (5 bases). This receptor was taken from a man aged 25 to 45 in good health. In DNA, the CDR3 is TGTGCCAGCAGACTGACGAAAGCGGTGCCGACCCAGTACTTC. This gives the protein CASRLTKAVPTQYF.